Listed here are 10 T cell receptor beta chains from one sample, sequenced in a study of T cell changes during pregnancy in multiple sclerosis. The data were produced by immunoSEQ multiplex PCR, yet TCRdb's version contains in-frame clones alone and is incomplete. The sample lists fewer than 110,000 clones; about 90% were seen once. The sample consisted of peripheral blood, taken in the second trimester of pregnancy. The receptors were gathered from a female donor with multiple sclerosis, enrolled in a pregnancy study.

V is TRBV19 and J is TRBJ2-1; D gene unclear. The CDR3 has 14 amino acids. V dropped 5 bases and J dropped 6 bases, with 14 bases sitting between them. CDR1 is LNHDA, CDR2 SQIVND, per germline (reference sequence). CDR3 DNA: TGTGCCAGTAGTTCTATTTACGAGAGCAATGAGCAGTTCTTC. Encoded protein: CASSSIYESNEQFF.

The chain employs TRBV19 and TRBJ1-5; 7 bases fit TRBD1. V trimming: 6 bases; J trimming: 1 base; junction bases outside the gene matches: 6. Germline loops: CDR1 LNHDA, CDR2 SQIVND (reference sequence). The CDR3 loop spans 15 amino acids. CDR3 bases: TGTGCCAGTAGCCCGGACAGGTCAAGCAATCAGCCCCAGCATTTT. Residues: CASSPDRSSNQPQHF.

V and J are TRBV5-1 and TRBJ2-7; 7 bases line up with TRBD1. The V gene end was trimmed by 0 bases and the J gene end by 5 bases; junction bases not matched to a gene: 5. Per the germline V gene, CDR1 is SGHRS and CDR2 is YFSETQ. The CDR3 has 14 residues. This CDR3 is CASSLGGTANEQYF. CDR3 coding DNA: TGCGCCAGCAGCTTGGGGGGGACAGCCAACGAGCAGTACTTC.

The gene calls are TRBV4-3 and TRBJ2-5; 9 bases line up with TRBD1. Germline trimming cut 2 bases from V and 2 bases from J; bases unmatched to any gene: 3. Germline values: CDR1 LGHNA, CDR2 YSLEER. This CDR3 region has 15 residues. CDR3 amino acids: CASSQNRGRQETQYF. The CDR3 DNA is TGCGCCAGCAGCCAAAACAGGGGGCGTCAAGAGACCCAGTACTTC.

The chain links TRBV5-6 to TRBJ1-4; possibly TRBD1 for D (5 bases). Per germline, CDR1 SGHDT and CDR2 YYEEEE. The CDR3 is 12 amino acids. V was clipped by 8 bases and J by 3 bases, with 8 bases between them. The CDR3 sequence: CASGTSNEKLFF. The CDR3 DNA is TGTGCCAGTGGGACTTCTAATGAAAAACTGTTTTTT.

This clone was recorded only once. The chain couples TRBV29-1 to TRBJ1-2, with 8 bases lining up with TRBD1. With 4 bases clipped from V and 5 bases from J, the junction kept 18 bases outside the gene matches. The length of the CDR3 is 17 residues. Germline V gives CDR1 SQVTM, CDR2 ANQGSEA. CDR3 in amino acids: CSVGEDRVWGIGYGYTF. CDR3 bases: TGCAGCGTTGGGGAGGACAGGGTGTGGGGGATCGGGTATGGCTACACCTTC. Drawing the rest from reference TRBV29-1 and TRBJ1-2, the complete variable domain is SAVISQKPSRDICQRGTSLTIQCQVDSQVTMMFWYRQQPGQSLTLIATANQGSEATYESGFVIDKFPISRPNLTFSTLTVSNMSPEDSSIYLCSVGEDRVWGIGYGYTFGSGTRLTVV.

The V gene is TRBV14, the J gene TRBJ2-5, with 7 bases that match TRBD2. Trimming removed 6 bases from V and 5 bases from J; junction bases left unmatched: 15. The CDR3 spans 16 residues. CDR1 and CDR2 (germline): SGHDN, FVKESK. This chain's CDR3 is CASSEKPRTSYETQYF. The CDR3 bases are TGTGCCAGCAGTGAAAAACCCCGGACTAGTTACGAGACCCAGTACTTC.

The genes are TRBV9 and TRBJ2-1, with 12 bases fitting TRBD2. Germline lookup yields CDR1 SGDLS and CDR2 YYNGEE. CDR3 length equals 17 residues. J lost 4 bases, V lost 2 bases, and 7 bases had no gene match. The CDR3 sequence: CASSVELGLAGYNEQFF. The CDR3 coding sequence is TGTGCCAGCAGCGTGGAACTGGGACTAGCGGGTTACAATGAGCAGTTCTTC.

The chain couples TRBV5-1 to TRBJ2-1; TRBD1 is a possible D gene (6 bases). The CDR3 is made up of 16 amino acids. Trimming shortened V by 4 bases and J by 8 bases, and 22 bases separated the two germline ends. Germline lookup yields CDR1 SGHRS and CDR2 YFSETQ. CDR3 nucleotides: TGCGCCAGCAGCCTAAAAACAGGGTCTCTAATCGATGAGCAGTTCTTC. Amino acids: CASSLKTGSLIDEQFF. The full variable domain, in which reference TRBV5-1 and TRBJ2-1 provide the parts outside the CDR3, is KAGVTQTPRYLIKTRGQQVTLSCSPISGHRSVSWYQQTPGQGLQFLFEYFSETQRNKGNFPGRFSGRQFSNSRSEMNVSTLELGDSALYLCASSLKTGSLIDEQFFGPGTRLTVL.

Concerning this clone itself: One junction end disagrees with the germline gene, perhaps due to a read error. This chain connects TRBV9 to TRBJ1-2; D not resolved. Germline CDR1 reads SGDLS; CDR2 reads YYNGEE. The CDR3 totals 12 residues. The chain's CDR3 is CASRPGRYDYTF. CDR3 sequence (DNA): TGTGCCAGCAGACCCGGGAGGTATGACTACACCTTC.